This is a list of T cell receptor beta chains from one sample in a study of blood T cell repertoires in COVID-19. Clones were sequenced by immunoSEQ multiplex PCR, and TCRdb holds only the in-frame ones, with some missing. The sample holds approximately 190,000 clones, roughly 84% seen once. Sequenced: PBMCs or T cells enriched from blood (not recorded which). The source of these receptors is a young woman who had been exposed to COVID-19. Both conserved end residues are part of each CDR3. A D gene is named only where the DNA matches it firmly. Expanded clones get a size class; other rows say once, few or many, or leave the size out.

d_gene	j_gene	abundance	v_gene	len	CDR3nt	CDR3aa
-	TRBJ2-1	-	TRBV6-2/TRBV6-3	16	TGTGCCAGCAGTTACCCCCCCGGGGGCTCCTACAATGAGCAGTTCTTC	CASSYPPGGSYNEQFF
-	TRBJ2-7	-	TRBV4-1	19	TGCGCCAGCAGCCAAGATGGGGCTTACCCGGGCCCTTTAGGCTACGAGCAGTACTTC	CASSQDGAYPGPLGYEQYF
TRBD1	TRBJ2-3	few	TRBV7-3	15	TGTGCCAGCAGCTTAACGGGACAGGTCACAGATACGCAGTATTTT	CASSLTGQVTDTQYF
-	TRBJ1-5	-	TRBV30	15	TGTGCCTGGAGTGAGACACCGTGGGGCAATCAGCCCCAGCATTTT	CAWSETPWGNQPQHF
-	TRBJ2-1	-	TRBV7-8	13	TGTGCCAGCAGCTACTCCAACTACAATGAGCAGTTCTTC	CASSYSNYNEQFF
-	TRBJ2-5	-	TRBV9	14	TGTGCCAGCAGCGCAGGCGGGGTCCAAGAGACCCAGTACTTC	CASSAGGVQETQYF
-	TRBJ2-7	once	TRBV7-9	14	TGTGCCAGCAGCCCTCGAGGGGGTGCGGACGAGCAGTACTTC	CASSPRGGADEQYF
-	TRBJ1-1	-	TRBV24-1	14	TGTGCCACCAGTGATTACACAACGAACACTGAAGCTTTCTTT	CATSDYTTNTEAFF
-	TRBJ2-1	-	TRBV9	15	TGTGCCAGCAGCGTATTGAGGGATTCCTACAATGAGCAGTTCTTC	CASSVLRDSYNEQFF
-	TRBJ2-5	-	TRBV4-3	15	TGCGCCAGCAGCCAAGAAGCCGGGGTGAGGGAGACCCAGTACTTC	CASSQEAGVRETQYF
TRBD1	TRBJ1-2	-	TRBV29-1	13	TGCAGCGTTGATGGGACAGGGTCGAATGGCTACACCTTC	CSVDGTGSNGYTF
-	TRBJ1-1	-	TRBV10-3	16	TGTGCCATCAGTCCATGGGGTTTACACGGGGGCACTGAAGCTTTCTTT	CAISPWGLHGGTEAFF
-	TRBJ1-1	-	TRBV27	14	TGTGCCAGCAGTTCTTGGGGCGAGAACACTGAAGCTTTCTTT	CASSSWGENTEAFF
-	TRBJ1-2	-	TRBV5-4	14	TGTGCCAGCAGCTTGGAGGCGGATTACTATGGCTACACCTTC	CASSLEADYYGYTF
TRBD1	TRBJ1-5	-	TRBV5-1	15	TGCGCCAGCAGCCGGGGGACAGGGGTCAATCAGCCCCAGCATTTT	CASSRGTGVNQPQHF
TRBD2	TRBJ2-3	-	TRBV2	15	TGTGCCAGCATTGAGCGGGGGGATAGCACAGATACGCAGTATTTT	CASIERGDSTDTQYF
-	TRBJ2-7	-	TRBV27	13	TGTGCCAGCAGTTTATTAATGGAGAGCGAGCAGTACTTC	CASSLLMESEQYF
TRBD1	TRBJ1-5	-	TRBV30	13	TGTGCCTGGAGTGTACAGGGGGTCCCGTTGAAGCATTTT	CAWSVQGVPLKHF
TRBD2	TRBJ2-3	-	TRBV5-1	16	TGCGCCAGCAGCTTGGTGGCTAGCGGGGGGGCAGATACGCAGTATTTT	CASSLVASGGADTQYF
-	TRBJ2-2	-	TRBV24-1	16	TGTGCCACCAGTGATTCCAGGGATATGAACACCGGGGAGCTGTTTTTT	CATSDSRDMNTGELFF
-	TRBJ2-3	-	TRBV5-1	12	TGCGCCAGCAGCTTAAGGGGAGATACGCAGTATTTT	CASSLRGDTQYF
TRBD1	TRBJ1-2	-	TRBV29-1	13	TGCAGCGTTGAGGTGGGGACAGGGAATGGCTACACCTTC	CSVEVGTGNGYTF
TRBD2	TRBJ2-3	few	TRBV6-5	15	TGTGCCACCCTTCAACTAGCGGGCAGCACAGATACGCAGTATTTT	CATLQLAGSTDTQYF
-	TRBJ1-5	-	TRBV30	15	TGTGCCTGGAGTGTACAGAAGGGAGGCAATCAGCCCCAGCATTTT	CAWSVQKGGNQPQHF
-	TRBJ2-5	-	TRBV5-1	13	TGCGCCAGCAGCTTGGGAGGGCGTGAGACCCAGTACTTC	CASSLGGRETQYF
-	TRBJ2-1	-	TRBV4-3	17	TGCGCCAGCAGCCAAGATGGCGGCCCGAGCTCCTACAATGAGCAGTTCTTC	CASSQDGGPSSYNEQFF
TRBD2	TRBJ2-6	once	TRBV5-1	18	TGCGCCAGCAGCTTATTTGGGGGGGACCTCACAGGGGCCAACGTCCTGACTTTC	CASSLFGGDLTGANVLTF
TRBD1	TRBJ1-5	once	TRBV2	14	TGTGCCAGCAGTGCCACAGGGGGTCTTCAGCCCCAGCATTTT	CASSATGGLQPQHF
-	TRBJ1-6	-	TRBV5-1	14	TGCGCCAGCAGCCCCGGGGAGGGAGATTCACCCCTCCACTTT	CASSPGEGDSPLHF
-	TRBJ2-6	-	TRBV19	16	TGTGCCAGTAGTTGGGGCGATCAGGGAGGGGCCAACGTCCTGACTTTC	CASSWGDQGGANVLTF
TRBD1	TRBJ1-1	-	TRBV11-2	17	TGTGCCAGCAGCTTAGTCGGGACAGGGTTCCCGAACACTGAAGCTTTCTTT	CASSLVGTGFPNTEAFF
-	TRBJ2-2	-	TRBV7-3	16	TGTGCCAGCAGCTTCGGCCAGGGATTGGGCACCGGGGAGCTGTTTTTT	CASSFGQGLGTGELFF
-	TRBJ1-1	once	TRBV19	15	TGTGCCAGTAGTCCGGGACATTTTTGGAACACTGAAGCTTTCTTT	CASSPGHFWNTEAFF
TRBD2	TRBJ2-2	-	TRBV6-4	16	TGTGCCAGCAGTGACACCGGGGGGGCCGACACCGGGGAGCTGTTTTTT	CASSDTGGADTGELFF
TRBD2	TRBJ2-5	once	TRBV7-2	12	TGTGCCAGCACTACGGGGGGGGAGACCCAGTACTTC	CASTTGGETQYF
TRBD1	TRBJ1-2	-	TRBV28	14	TGTGCCAGCAGTGGGACAGGGGAGGGCTATGGCTACACCTTC	CASSGTGEGYGYTF
-	TRBJ1-2	once	TRBV6-2/TRBV6-3	14	TGTGCCAGCAGTTCGCCGACTAAGGGCTATGGCTACACCTTC	CASSSPTKGYGYTF
TRBD2	TRBJ2-7	-	TRBV7-9	15	TGTGCCAGCAGCCCCGGGACTAGCCCTACCTACGAGCAGTACTTC	CASSPGTSPTYEQYF
-	TRBJ1-6	-	TRBV7-9	13	TGTGCCAGCAGCAGAACAGGAGATTCACCCCTCCACTTT	CASSRTGDSPLHF
-	TRBJ2-1	-	TRBV4-1	15	TGCGCCAGCAGCCAAGATAGCGGCTCCTACAATGAGCAGTTCTTC	CASSQDSGSYNEQFF
-	TRBJ1-1	few	TRBV7-2	14	TGTGCCAGCAGCTTAGCGGGGAGCGGCACTGAAGCTTTCTTT	CASSLAGSGTEAFF
-	TRBJ2-7	-	TRBV7-2	13	TGTGCCAGCAGCTTAGGGGGGCAGGACGAGCAGTACTTC	CASSLGGQDEQYF
-	TRBJ2-7	-	TRBV10-2	15	TGCGCCAGCAGTGAGTCGCGTGTAACCATCTACGAGCAGTACTTC	CASSESRVTIYEQYF
TRBD1	TRBJ1-2	-	TRBV3-1/TRBV3-2	14	TGTGCCAGCAGCCAAGTCCAGGGGGGAGGTGGCTACACCTTC	CASSQVQGGGGYTF
TRBD1	TRBJ2-7	once	TRBV27	14	TGTGCCAGCAGTTCCGGGACAGGGACAGTCGAGCAGTACTTC	CASSSGTGTVEQYF
-	TRBJ1-1	-	TRBV5-6	13	TGTGCCAGCAGCTTGGCCATAGACGGGGAAGCTTTCTTT	CASSLAIDGEAFF
-	TRBJ2-1	-	TRBV11-2	17	TGTGCCAGCAGCTTGCAACCCCGCGAGACAGCTTACAATGAGCAGTTCTTC	CASSLQPRETAYNEQFF
-	TRBJ1-1	-	TRBV5-4	16	TGTGCCAGCAGCTTGGAGCGGGGGACGGGTAGCACTGAAGCTTTCTTT	CASSLERGTGSTEAFF
-	TRBJ2-5	-	TRBV10-3	13	TGTGCCATCACCCCGGGGGACCAAGAGACCCAGTACTTC	CAITPGDQETQYF
-	TRBJ1-1	few	TRBV5-1	14	TGCGCCAGCAGCCAAACAATGGCGAACACTGAAGCTTTCTTT	CASSQTMANTEAFF
TRBD2	TRBJ2-1	-	TRBV5-5	13	TGTGCCAGCAGATACGGGGGGAACAATGAGCAGTTCTTC	CASRYGGNNEQFF
-	TRBJ1-2	-	TRBV19	12	TGTGCCAGTACCACAGGGTTCAATGGCTACACCTTC	CASTTGFNGYTF
TRBD1	TRBJ1-1	-	TRBV5-6	15	TGTGCCAGCAGCTTATGGACAGGGGGAGGTACTGAAGCTTTCTTT	CASSLWTGGGTEAFF
-	TRBJ1-2	-	TRBV2	10	TGTGCCAGCAGGGCAGATGGCTACACCTTC	CASRADGYTF
TRBD1	TRBJ1-1	-	TRBV9	16	TGTGCCAGCAGCGCTCGGGACAGGGGGCTCCGGGGCGAAGCTTTCTTT	CASSARDRGLRGEAFF